This is a list of T cell receptor beta chains from one sample in a study of T cells in Graves' hyperthyroidism and ophthalmopathy. TCRdb re-analysed the multiplex PCR reads in MiXCR, keeping a single row per CDR3 protein. This table holds 660,000 or so distinct CDR3 sequences, nearly 45% found once. Sequencing input: peripheral blood or thyroid tissue (not recorded which). All receptors derive from an adult man with Graves' disease, either hyperthyroidism or ophthalmopathy (not recorded which). CDR3s include the opening cysteine and the closing phenylalanine or tryptophan. D genes are given only for firm matches. The size of a clone is reported for some rows only, either as once, few or many, or as a class for expanded clones.

few,TRBV7-9,NA,TRBJ2-5,TGTGCCAGCAGCTTGGTGGAGGCCTCCGGGACCCAGTACTTC,CASSLVEASGTQYF
NA,TRBV7-9,TRBD1,TRBJ2-5,TGTGCCAGCAGCTTACCGACAGGGGGCCAAGAGACCCAGTACTTC,CASSLPTGGQETQYF
NA,TRBV5-6,NA,TRBJ1-1,TGTGCCAGCAGCTTTAGAAGGGTAACTGAAGCTTTCTTT,CASSFRRVTEAFF
NA,TRBV6-6,NA,TRBJ2-5,TGCGCCAGCACCCCAGGGGGGGCCGGGGAGACCCAGTACTTC,CASTPGGAGETQYF
many,TRBV7-2,NA,TRBJ1-2,TGTGCCAGCAGCCGCTCCGGGACAACCTCAAACTATGGCTACACCTTC,CASSRSGTTSNYGYTF
few,TRBV7-9,TRBD1,TRBJ1-2,TGTGCCAGCAGCCCCAATACAGGGGATCTCATCTATGGCTACACCTTC,CASSPNTGDLIYGYTF
many,TRBV7-8,NA,TRBJ1-6,TGTGCCAGCAGCCCCGCTTCACGGGTTTCACCCCTCCACTTT,CASSPASRVSPLHF
few,TRBV19,TRBD1,TRBJ1-2,TGTGCCAGTAGTGTACAGGGGGCATTAACCTTC,CASSVQGALTF
NA,TRBV12-3/TRBV12-4,TRBD1,TRBJ2-7,TGTGCCAGCAGCCCGTGGGGGGACAGGGTGGGCGAGCAGTACTTC,CASSPWGDRVGEQYF
NA,TRBV7-9,NA,TRBJ2-7,TGTGCCAGCAGCTTGAAGGGGGGCTTTTACGAGCAGTACTTC,CASSLKGGFYEQYF
NA,TRBV7-2,NA,TRBJ1-6,TGTGCCAGCAGCATTCCGGGGCAGGAGAGTTCACCCCTCCACTTT,CASSIPGQESSPLHF
NA,TRBV15,TRBD1,TRBJ1-6,TGTGCCACCAGCAGACCAGGGGGCGGCTCACCCCTCCACTTT,CATSRPGGGSPLHF
NA,TRBV5-1,TRBD1,TRBJ1-5,TGCGCCAGCAGCTTGGCGACAGGGCCGGGTCAGCCCCAGCATTTT,CASSLATGPGQPQHF
few,TRBV10-3,NA,TRBJ2-2,TGTGCCATCAGTGAGGTGATGATTACTGGCAGAAACACCGGGGAGCTGTTTTTT,CAISEVMITGRNTGELFF
NA,TRBV28,NA,TRBJ1-5,TGTGCCAGCAGTTTTAGGTTCCAGCCCCAGCATTTT,CASSFRFQPQHF
many,TRBV10-3,NA,TRBJ1-3,TGTGCCATCAGCAGGGATACCGGAAACACCATATATTTT,CAISRDTGNTIYF
once,TRBV7-6,TRBD2,TRBJ2-5,TGTGCCAGCAGCTTGGGACCTAGCGGGGAAGAGACCCAGTACTTC,CASSLGPSGEETQYF
NA,TRBV20-1,NA,TRBJ2-7,TGCAGTGCTATCACAGAAGCCTACGAGCAGTACTTC,CSAITEAYEQYF
few,TRBV9,TRBD1,TRBJ1-4,TGTGCCAGCAGCGCGGGACAGATTAATGAAAAACTGTTTTTT,CASSAGQINEKLFF
once,TRBV20-1,TRBD1,TRBJ1-5,TGCAGTGCCCTCCCCCGACAGGGAGAGACCCAGCATTTT,CSALPRQGETQHF
few,TRBV24-1,TRBD2,TRBJ2-7,TGTGCCAGCAGTCCACTGGGACTAGCGGTTGAATACGAGCAGTACTTC,CASSPLGLAVEYEQYF
NA,TRBV2,NA,TRBJ1-5,TGTGCCAGCAGGCCGGAATATAGCAATCAGCCCCAGCATTTT,CASRPEYSNQPQHF
once,TRBV20-1,TRBD1,TRBJ2-7,TGCAGTGCCGGGACAGGGATTCGCCACGAGCAGTACTTC,CSAGTGIRHEQYF
NA,TRBV7-9,TRBD1,TRBJ2-6,TGTGCCAGCAGCGGAACAGGGGGCGGGTCTGGGGCCAACGTCCTGACTTTC,CASSGTGGGSGANVLTF
NA,TRBV29-1,NA,TRBJ2-7,TGCAGCGTTAACCTGTCCTACAAGCAGTACTTC,CSVNLSYKQYF
many,TRBV9,TRBD1,TRBJ1-4,TGTGCCAGCAGCGCCCACAGGGGAGGTAATGAAAAACTGTTTTTT,CASSAHRGGNEKLFF
NA,TRBV6-5,NA,TRBJ2-7,TGTGCCAGCAGCCAAGGAGGAAACGAGCAGTACTTC,CASSQGGNEQYF
NA,TRBV9,NA,TRBJ1-2,TGTGCCAGCAGGGCCGAGGTCAGGGCGGGAGGCTATACCTTC,CASRAEVRAGGYTF
NA,TRBV5-1,TRBD1,TRBJ1-1,TGCGCCAGCAGCCCCACCGGGACAGGGTACGGGTTAGGTACGAACACTGAAGCTTTCTTT,CASSPTGTGYGLGTNTEAFF
NA,TRBV29-1,TRBD1,TRBJ1-6,TGCAGCGTCGGGACAGTTAATTCACCCCTCCACTTT,CSVGTVNSPLHF
NA,TRBV7-2,NA,TRBJ2-7,TGTGCCAGCCGTACGTTAGGGGGCTACGAGCAGTACTTC,CASRTLGGYEQYF
NA,TRBV4-1,NA,TRBJ1-1,TGCGCCAGCAGCCCCTTTTTTGAGAACACTGAAGCTTTCTTT,CASSPFFENTEAFF
many,TRBV10-2,TRBD1,TRBJ1-6,TGCGCGATCGGGCCCAGGGGGAACCAGTCCCCCCTCCACTTT,CAIGPRGNQSPLHF
few,TRBV20-1,NA,TRBJ2-5,TGCAGTGCTAATGAGGTTACCGTGGGAGAGACCCAGTACTTC,CSANEVTVGETQYF
NA,TRBV6-5,NA,TRBJ1-6,TGTGCCATCAGTTACGATGTGGGTTCACCCCTCCACTTT,CAISYDVGSPLHF
few,TRBV5-1,NA,TRBJ1-4,TGCGCCAGCACCGAGGGGACAACAACTAATGAAAAACTGTTTTTT,CASTEGTTTNEKLFF
few,TRBV6-5,NA,TRBJ1-5,TGTGCCAGCAGTGAAAGAGGTTGGCAGCCCCAGCATTTT,CASSERGWQPQHF
many,TRBV20-1,TRBD2,TRBJ2-7,TGCAGTGCTAGAGCCCTAGCGGGAGACAGATACGAGCAGTACTTC,CSARALAGDRYEQYF
few,TRBV12-3/TRBV12-4,TRBD1,TRBJ1-2,TGTGCCAGCACCGACACCGGGACAGGGGAGAAGGGGGGCTACACCTTC,CASTDTGTGEKGGYTF
few,TRBV7-9,NA,TRBJ1-2,TGTGCCAGCAGCTTATCCTCGGACAGAACCAGCTATGGCTACACCTTC,CASSLSSDRTSYGYTF
many,TRBV19,NA,TRBJ1-6,TGTGCCAGTAGTACCTACAGCCGGCCGGGGTCACCCCTCCACTTT,CASSTYSRPGSPLHF
NA,TRBV29-1,NA,TRBJ1-6,TGCAGCACCACATCCGGGACCCCCCTCCACTTT,CSTTSGTPLHF
NA,TRBV12-3/TRBV12-4,NA,TRBJ2-7,TGTGCCAGCAGTTTAGCGTTTGGAAGCTACGAGCAGTACTTC,CASSLAFGSYEQYF
NA,TRBV29-1,TRBD1,TRBJ1-2,TGCAGCGCTGGGGGACAGGCGGCTCGTTCGGCTGGCTACACCTTC,CSAGGQAARSAGYTF
NA,TRBV20-1,NA,TRBJ1-4,TGCAGTGCTAGAGCTGGTCGGTTTAATGAAAAACTGTTTTTT,CSARAGRFNEKLFF
once,TRBV13,NA,TRBJ1-2,TGTGCCAGCAGTTTAGGGGTGTCAAGCTACACCTTC,CASSLGVSSYTF
few,TRBV15,NA,TRBJ1-5,TGTGCCACCAGCAACGCCCGGAGGGGCCAGCCCCAGCATTTT,CATSNARRGQPQHF
many,TRBV7-9,NA,TRBJ1-6,TGTGTCTCCAGCATCCTACGGGGGAATTCACCCCTCCACTTT,CVSSILRGNSPLHF
few,TRBV5-8,TRBD1,TRBJ1-5,TGTGCCAGCAGCTTGATGACAGGGGGTAGACAGCCCCAGCATTTT,CASSLMTGGRQPQHF
NA,TRBV7-8,TRBD1,TRBJ1-5,TGTGCCAGCAGCTACCCGGACAGGGAGGGTCAGCCCCAGCATTTT,CASSYPDREGQPQHF
NA,TRBV4-1,NA,TRBJ1-2,TGCGCCAGCAGCCAAGGTTGGGGCTACACCTTC,CASSQGWGYTF
many,TRBV10-3,NA,TRBJ2-5,TGTGCCACTACGAGGGGCGGGGAGACCCAGTACTTC,CATTRGGETQYF
NA,TRBV9,TRBD2,TRBJ2-2,TGTGCCAGCAGCGGCTTGGGAGGGCTATCGCCAGGAGTCCTTGGGGCCGGGGAGCTGTTTTTT,CASSGLGGLSPGVLGAGELFF
NA,TRBV24-1,TRBD1,TRBJ2-2,TGTGCCAGCAGTGCAACCGGGACAGGTCGCACCGGGGAGCTGTTTTTT,CASSATGTGRTGELFF